The 2 T cell receptor beta chains below come from one sample, sequenced in a study of blood T cells in healthy people across ages. The use of a sample-barcoded 5' primer and a J-beta primer mix characterized a second PCR of about 7 to 12 cycles. TCRdb recomputed calls from the 5' RACE reads with MiXCR, one row per CDR3 protein. The sample contains fewer than 2 million distinct CDR3 sequences, about 39% of which appear only once. Input material: blood. The receptors derive from a human donor in good health.

This chain uses TRBV7-9 with TRBJ2-7; a weak D match, TRBD2 (7 bases). This CDR3 is built from 17 residues. V lost 5 bases, J lost 1 base, and 21 bases lay in between. Germline CDR1 SEHNR, CDR2 FQNEAQ (reference sequence). For the CDR3, the DNA is TGTGCCAGCAGCCGACCGGGGGGCGGAGTATTTTCCTACGAGCAGTACTTC. Its protein is CASSRPGGGVFSYEQYF.

The chain links TRBV6-6 to TRBJ2-7, with TRBD1 as a possible D gene (7 bases). The V end lost 6 bases, the J end lost 1 base, and 10 bases lay between the germline ends. CDR3 length: 13 residues. Germline V CDR1 and CDR2: MNHNY, SVGAGI (reference sequence). CDR3 nucleotide sequence: TGTGCCAGCAGGGCGGGACAGTCCTACGAGCAGTACTTC. Translated, it gives CASRAGQSYEQYF.